Sequencing of this TCR beta chain was carried out in a study of blood T cell repertoires in COVID-19. Study information: Acute and convalescent COVID-19 samples came from the United States, Italy and Spain. Nucleic acid was either cDNA or gDNA, and it came from T cells, B-cell-depleted T cells, or PBMCs.

As originally analysed: Amplifying reference gene primers gave estimates of nucleated cell counts. TCRdb's table, derived via immunoSEQ multiplex PCR, lists solely in-frame clones and lacks some. V and J calls and clone size are as listed in that table; D and trimming were resolved from the DNA. The repertoire holds some 220,000 clones, with 75% to 85% as singletons. There are many counts of this clone. Within the sample, other DNA sequences also encode this same CDR3. The CDR3 covers 13 residues. Germline CDR1 MDHEN, CDR2 SYDVKM. Trimming shortened V by 2 bases and J by 1 base, and 5 bases separated the two germline ends.

The V gene is TRBV28, the J gene TRBJ1-1; D is unresolved. The source material was peripheral blood. The TCR comes from a human donor in a cohort sampled during active COVID-19. CDR3 protein: CASSLRQNTEAFF. The CDR3 nucleotides read TGTGCCAGCAGTTTACGACAGAACACTGAAGCTTTCTTT.